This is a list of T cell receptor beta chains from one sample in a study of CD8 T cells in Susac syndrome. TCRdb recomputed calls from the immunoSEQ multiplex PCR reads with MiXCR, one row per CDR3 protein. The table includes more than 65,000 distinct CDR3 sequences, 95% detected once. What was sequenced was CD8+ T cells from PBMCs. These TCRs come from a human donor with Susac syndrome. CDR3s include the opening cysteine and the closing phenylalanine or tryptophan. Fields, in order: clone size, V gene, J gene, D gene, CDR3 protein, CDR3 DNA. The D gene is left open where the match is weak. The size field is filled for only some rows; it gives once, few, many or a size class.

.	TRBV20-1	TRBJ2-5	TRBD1	CSATPLAGGGDQYF	TGCAGTGCTACCCCTCTAGCAGGGGGTGGAGACCAGTACTTC
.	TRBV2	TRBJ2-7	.	CASKDYEQYF	TGTGCCAGCAAGGACTACGAGCAGTACTTC
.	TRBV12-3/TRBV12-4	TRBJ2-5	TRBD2	CASSSWREVQETQYF	TGTGCCAGCAGTTCTTGGCGGGAGGTCCAAGAGACCCAGTACTTC
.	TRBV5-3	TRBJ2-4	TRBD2	CARSFDSGTDNIQYF	TGTGCCAGAAGCTTTGATAGCGGGACGGATAACATTCAGTACTTC
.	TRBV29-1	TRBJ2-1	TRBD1	CSVERDRTYNEQFF	TGCAGCGTTGAAAGGGACAGGACCTACAATGAGCAGTTCTTC
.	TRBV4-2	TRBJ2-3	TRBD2	CASSQDGRVDTQYF	TGTGCCAGCAGCCAAGACGGGAGGGTGGATACGCAGTATTTT
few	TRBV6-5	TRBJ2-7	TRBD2	CASSSTTSGSYEQYF	TGTGCCAGCAGTTCCACGACTAGCGGGAGCTACGAGCAGTACTTC
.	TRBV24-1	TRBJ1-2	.	CATSDPDTDYGYTF	TGTGCCACCAGTGACCCAGACACTGACTATGGCTACACCTTC
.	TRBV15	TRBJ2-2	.	CATSRSGVTGELFF	TGTGCCACCAGCAGATCAGGCGTCACCGGGGAGCTGTTTTTT
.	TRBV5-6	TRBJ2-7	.	CASSLQSNEQYF	TGTGCCAGCAGCTTGCAGTCGAATGAGCAGTACTTC
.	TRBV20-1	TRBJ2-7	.	CSARPETVYEQYF	TGCAGTGCTAGACCTGAAACTGTCTACGAGCAGTACTTC